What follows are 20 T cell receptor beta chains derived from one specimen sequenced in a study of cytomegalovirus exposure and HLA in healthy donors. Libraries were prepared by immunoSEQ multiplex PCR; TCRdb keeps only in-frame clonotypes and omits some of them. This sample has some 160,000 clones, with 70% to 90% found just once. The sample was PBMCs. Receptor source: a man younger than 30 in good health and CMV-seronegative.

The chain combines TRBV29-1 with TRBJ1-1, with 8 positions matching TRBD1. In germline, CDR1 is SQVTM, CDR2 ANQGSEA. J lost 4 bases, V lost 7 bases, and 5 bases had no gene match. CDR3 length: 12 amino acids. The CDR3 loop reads CSGLTGGTEAFF. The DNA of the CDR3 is TGCAGCGGGCTAACAGGGGGCACTGAAGCTTTCTTT.

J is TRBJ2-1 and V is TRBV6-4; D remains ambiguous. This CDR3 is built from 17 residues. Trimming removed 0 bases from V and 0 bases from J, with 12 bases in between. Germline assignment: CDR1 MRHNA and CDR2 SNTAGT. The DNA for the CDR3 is TGTGCCAGCAGTGACTCTACCGGGTTTAGCTCCTACAATGAGCAGTTCTTC. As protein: CASSDSTGFSSYNEQFF.

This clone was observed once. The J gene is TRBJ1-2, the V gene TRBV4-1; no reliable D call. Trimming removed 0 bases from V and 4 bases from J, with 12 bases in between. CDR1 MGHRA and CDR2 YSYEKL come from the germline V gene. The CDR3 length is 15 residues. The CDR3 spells CASSQDRSTGYGYTF. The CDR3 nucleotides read TGCGCCAGCAGCCAAGATCGGTCGACGGGCTATGGCTACACCTTC.

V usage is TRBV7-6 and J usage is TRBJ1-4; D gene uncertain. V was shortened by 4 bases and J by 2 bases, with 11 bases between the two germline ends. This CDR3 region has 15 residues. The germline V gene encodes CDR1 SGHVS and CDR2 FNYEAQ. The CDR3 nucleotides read TGTGCCAGCAGCTCAAAACTAGGGACTAATGAAAAACTGTTTTTT. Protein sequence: CASSSKLGTNEKLFF.

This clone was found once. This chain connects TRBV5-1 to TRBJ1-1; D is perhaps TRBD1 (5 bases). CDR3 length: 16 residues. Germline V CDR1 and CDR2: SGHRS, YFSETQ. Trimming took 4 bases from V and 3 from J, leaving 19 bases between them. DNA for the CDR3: TGCGCCAGCAGCCGGGACGGGAGGGTTGCGGACACTGAAGCTTTCTTT. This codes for CASSRDGRVADTEAFF.

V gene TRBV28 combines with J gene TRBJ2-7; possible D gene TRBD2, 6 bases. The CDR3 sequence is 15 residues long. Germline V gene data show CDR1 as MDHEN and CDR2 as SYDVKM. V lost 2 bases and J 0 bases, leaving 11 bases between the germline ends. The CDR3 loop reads CASSLRGTRSYEQYV. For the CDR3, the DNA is TGTGCCAGCAGTTTACGGGGGACCCGCTCCTACGAGCAGTACGTC.

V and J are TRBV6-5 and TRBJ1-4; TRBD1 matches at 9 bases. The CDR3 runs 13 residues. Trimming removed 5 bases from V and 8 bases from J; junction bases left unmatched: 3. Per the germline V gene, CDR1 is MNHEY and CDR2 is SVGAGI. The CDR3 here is CASSRDRDEKLFF. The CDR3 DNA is TGTGCCAGCAGTAGGGACAGGGACGAAAAACTGTTTTTT.

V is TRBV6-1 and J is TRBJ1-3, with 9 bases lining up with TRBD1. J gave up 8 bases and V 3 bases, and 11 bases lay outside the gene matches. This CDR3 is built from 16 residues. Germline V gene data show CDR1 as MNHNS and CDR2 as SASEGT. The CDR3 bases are TGTGCCAGCAGTGATCCGGGACAGGGCGGAGGAGACACCATATATTTT. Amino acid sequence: CASSDPGQGGGDTIYF.

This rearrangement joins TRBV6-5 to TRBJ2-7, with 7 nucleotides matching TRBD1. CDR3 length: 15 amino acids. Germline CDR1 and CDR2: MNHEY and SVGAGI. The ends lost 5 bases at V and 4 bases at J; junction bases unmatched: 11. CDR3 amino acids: CASSQPKRGRYEQYF. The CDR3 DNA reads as TGTGCCAGCAGTCAGCCGAAGAGGGGGCGGTACGAGCAGTACTTC.

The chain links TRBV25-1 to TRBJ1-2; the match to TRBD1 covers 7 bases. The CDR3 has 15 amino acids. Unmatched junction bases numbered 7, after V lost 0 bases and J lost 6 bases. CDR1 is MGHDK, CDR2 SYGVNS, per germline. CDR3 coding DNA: TGTGCCAGCAGTGAATATCCGGACAGGCAGAATGGCTACACCTTC. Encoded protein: CASSEYPDRQNGYTF.

The CDR3 sequence: CARPPGEQSRANVLTF. DNA of the CDR3: TGTGCCAGACCTCCTGGTGAACAAAGTCGGGCCAACGTCCTGACTTTC. The chain combines TRBV5-3 with TRBJ2-6; no clear D. TRBV5-3 qualifies as an ORF whose function is uncertain. V was cut by 7 bases and J by 5 bases, with 19 bases left in between. There are 16 residues in the CDR3.

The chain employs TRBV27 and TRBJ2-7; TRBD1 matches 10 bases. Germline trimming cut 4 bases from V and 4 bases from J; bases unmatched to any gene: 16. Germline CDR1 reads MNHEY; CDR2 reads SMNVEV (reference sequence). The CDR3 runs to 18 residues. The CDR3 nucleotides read TGTGCCAGCAGTTCCCGCCGCCCCGACAGGGGGCAAGGGTACGAGCAGTACTTC. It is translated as CASSSRRPDRGQGYEQYF.

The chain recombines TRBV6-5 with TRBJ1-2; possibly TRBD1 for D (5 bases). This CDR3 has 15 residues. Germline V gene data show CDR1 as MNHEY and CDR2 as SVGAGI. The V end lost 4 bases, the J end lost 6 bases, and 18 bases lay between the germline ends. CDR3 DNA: TGTGCCAGCAGTTTCTCTAGGGTAGGAGGGGATGGCTACACCTTC. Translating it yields CASSFSRVGGDGYTF.

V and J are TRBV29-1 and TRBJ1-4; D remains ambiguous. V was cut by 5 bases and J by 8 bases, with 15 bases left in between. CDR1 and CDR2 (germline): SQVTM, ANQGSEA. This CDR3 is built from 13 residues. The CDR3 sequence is CSVLSAGGEKLFF. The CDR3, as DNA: TGCAGCGTTCTGAGCGCCGGAGGGGAAAAACTGTTTTTT. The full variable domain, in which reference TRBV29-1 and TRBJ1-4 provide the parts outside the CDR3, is SAVISQKPSRDICQRGTSLTIQCQVDSQVTMMFWYRQQPGQSLTLIATANQGSEATYESGFVIDKFPISRPNLTFSTLTVSNMSPEDSSIYLCSVLSAGGEKLFFGSGTQLSVL.

The CDR3 DNA follows: TGTGCCAGCAGCTTGCGGGAGGCATACAATGAGCAGTTCTTC. Residues: CASSLREAYNEQFF. The chain recombines TRBV5-4 with TRBJ2-1, with 7 bases lining up with TRBD2. CDR1 is SGHNT, CDR2 YYREEE, per germline (reference sequence). This CDR3 comprises 14 residues. V gave up 1 base and J gave up 4 bases; unmatched junction bases: 2.

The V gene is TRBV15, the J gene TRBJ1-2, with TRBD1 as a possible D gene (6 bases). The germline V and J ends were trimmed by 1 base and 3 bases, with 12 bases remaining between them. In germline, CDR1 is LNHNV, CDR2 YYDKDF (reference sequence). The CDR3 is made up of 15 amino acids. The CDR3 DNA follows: TGTGCCACCAGCAGAGTTTGGGCAGGGGACTATGGCTACACCTTC. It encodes CATSRVWAGDYGYTF.

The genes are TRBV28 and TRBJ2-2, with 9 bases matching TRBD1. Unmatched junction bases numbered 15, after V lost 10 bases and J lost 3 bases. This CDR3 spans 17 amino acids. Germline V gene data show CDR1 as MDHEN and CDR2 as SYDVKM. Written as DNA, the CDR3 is TGTGCCATACCTCAGGGAGCCGGGACAGGGCACACCGGGGAGCTGTTTTTT. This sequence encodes CAIPQGAGTGHTGELFF.

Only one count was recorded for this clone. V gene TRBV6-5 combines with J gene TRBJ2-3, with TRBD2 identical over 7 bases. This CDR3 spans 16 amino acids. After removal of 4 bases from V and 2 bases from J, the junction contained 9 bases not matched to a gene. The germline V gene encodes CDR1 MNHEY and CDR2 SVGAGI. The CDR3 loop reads CASSWVLAGNTDTQYF. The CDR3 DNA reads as TGTGCCAGCAGTTGGGTGTTAGCGGGCAACACAGATACGCAGTATTTT.

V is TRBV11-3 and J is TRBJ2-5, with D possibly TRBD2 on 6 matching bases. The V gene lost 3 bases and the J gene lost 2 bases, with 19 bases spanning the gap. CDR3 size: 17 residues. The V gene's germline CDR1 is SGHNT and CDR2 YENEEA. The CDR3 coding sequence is TGTGCCAGCAGCTTCGTTCTAAGGGACGGAGGGCAAGAGACCCAGTACTTC. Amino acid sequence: CASSFVLRDGGQETQYF. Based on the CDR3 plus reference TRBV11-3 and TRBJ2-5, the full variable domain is EAGVVQSPRYKIIEKKQPVAFWCNPISGHNTLYWYLQNLGQGPELLIRYENEEAVDDSQLPKDRFSAERLKGVDSTLKIQPAELGDSAVYLCASSFVLRDGGQETQYFGPGTRLLVL.

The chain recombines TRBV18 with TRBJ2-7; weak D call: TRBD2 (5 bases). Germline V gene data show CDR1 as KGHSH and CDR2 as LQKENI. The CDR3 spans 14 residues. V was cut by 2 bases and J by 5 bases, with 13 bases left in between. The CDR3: CASSPATSSHEQYF. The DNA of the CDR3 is TGTGCCAGCTCACCAGCCACTAGTAGTCACGAGCAGTACTTC.